Presented here are 9 T cell receptor beta chains from one specimen sequenced in a study of T-cell reconstitution after alpha-beta-depleted transplantation in children. This sample's TCRbeta library carried unique molecular identifier barcodes. TCRdb analysed the PCR reads with MiXCR anew, one entry per CDR3 protein. The repertoire consists of hundreds of thousands of distinct CDR3 sequences, with 10% to 15% occurring once and the leading ten covering around 2.2%. The sample in question was PBMCs, mostly from graft donor cells, obtained 360 days after TCRalphabeta/CD19-depleted stem cell transplant. The origin of the receptors is a male patient aged 5 to 17 who had a stem cell transplant for acute myeloid leukemia, so the T cells may come from the graft donor.

The chain couples TRBV4-3 to TRBJ1-2; a possible D gene is TRBD1 (5 bases). CDR3 length: 15 amino acids. In germline, CDR1 is LGHNA, CDR2 YSLEER. Trimming stripped 1 base from V and 2 bases from J, with 11 bases between. The CDR3 spells CASSQGGETNYGYTF. The CDR3 DNA sequence: TGCGCCAGCAGCCAAGGGGGCGAGACCAACTATGGCTACACCTTC.

The V call is TRBV5-4, the J call TRBJ2-1; 11 nucleotides line up with TRBD1. This CDR3 contains 16 residues. Germline V gene sequence: CDR1 SGHNT, CDR2 YYREEE (reference sequence). Trimming removed 4 bases from V and 5 bases from J; junction bases left unmatched: 8. In nucleotides, the CDR3 is TGTGCCAGCAGCGCCGCGGACAGGGGGCTTAACAATGAGCAGTTCTTC. Amino acid sequence: CASSAADRGLNNEQFF.

The chain combines TRBV5-1 with TRBJ2-1, with 10 positions matching TRBD2. After removal of 0 bases from V and 8 bases from J, the junction contained 11 bases not matched to a gene. CDR3 size: 17 residues. CDR1 SGHRS and CDR2 YFSETQ come from the germline V gene. The CDR3 nucleotides are TGCGCCAGCAGCTTGGTTCTAGCGGGAGCCCCCGGGGATGAGCAGTTCTTC. This encodes CASSLVLAGAPGDEQFF.

This clonotype has at least ten counts. This rearrangement joins TRBV20-1 to TRBJ2-5, with D possibly being TRBD2 (5 bases). The V and J ends lost 5 bases and 4 bases respectively, with 17 bases between them. There are 14 residues in the CDR3. The germline V gene encodes CDR1 DFQATT and CDR2 SNEGSKA (reference sequence). The CDR3 reads CSASYSGRGETQYF. The CDR3, as DNA: TGCAGTGCTTCCTACAGTGGCCGGGGAGAGACCCAGTACTTC.

V is TRBV4-3 and J is TRBJ2-1, with D unresolved. CDR3 length: 15 residues. Germline lookup yields CDR1 LGHNA and CDR2 YSLEER. Trimming removed 4 bases from V and 7 bases from J, with 17 bases in between. Written as DNA, the CDR3 is TGCGCCAGCAGCCTCCTGGGCGGTTACCTAAATGAGCAGTTCTTC. It translates to CASSLLGGYLNEQFF.

This clonotype appeared a few times. The chain employs TRBV11-1 and TRBJ2-1, with 10 nucleotides matching TRBD2. The CDR3 totals 18 residues. CDR1 and CDR2 (germline): SGHAT, FQDESV (reference sequence). Trimming removed 4 bases from V and 2 bases from J; junction bases left unmatched: 11. CDR3 DNA sequence: TGTGCCAGCAGCTCAACGATAGCGGGAGGTCATCCCTACAATGAGCAGTTCTTC. Protein sequence: CASSSTIAGGHPYNEQFF.

This clonotype has at least ten counts. V gene TRBV9 combines with J gene TRBJ2-7; D may be TRBD1 or TRBD2 (5 bases each). V gave up 0 bases and J gave up 0 bases, with 10 bases separating them. The CDR3 sequence is 15 residues long. Germline values: CDR1 SGDLS, CDR2 YYNGEE. This chain's CDR3 is CASSVASGTSYEQYF. CDR3 nucleotides: TGTGCCAGCAGCGTAGCTTCAGGGACCTCCTACGAGCAGTACTTC.

In this sample, this clonotype turned up a few times. The chain has TRBV7-2 and TRBJ1-2, with 7 bases aligning to TRBD1. The germline gives CDR1 SGHTA, CDR2 FQGNSA. The V and J ends lost 6 bases and 4 bases, in that order; junction bases with no gene match: 5. CDR3 length: 13 residues. CDR3 protein: CASSPTGIYGYTF. The CDR3 nucleotides read TGTGCCAGCAGTCCGACAGGGATCTATGGCTACACCTTC.

This chain connects TRBV19 to TRBJ2-1, with TRBD2 as a possible D gene (5 bases). Per the germline V gene, CDR1 is LNHDA and CDR2 is SQIVND (reference sequence). Trimming pared 7 bases from V and 7 bases from J, leaving 17 bases between. The CDR3 totals 14 residues. The CDR3 nucleotides are TGTGCCAGTAATTCCAATACTAGGTTTAATGAGCAGTTCTTC. Translation gives CASNSNTRFNEQFF.